This TCR beta chain was identified in a study of Tregs in tolerant kidney transplant recipients. Related graft donors supplied nonmyeloablative bone marrow transplants, and mixed chimerism was transient. Generated by immunoSEQ multiplex PCR, the TCRdb table keeps only in-frame clones and is missing some. The sample contains approximately 81,000 clones, 91% of which appear only once. The germline CDR1 and CDR2 sequences are SGHVS and FNYEAQ. This CDR3 has 14 amino acids. Trimming cost V 6 bases and J 5 bases; bases outside gene matches: 5. A single count supports this clone. Its specificity is not known. Study-level points and caveats: Donor-specific Treg expansion exceeded global Treg expansion in tolerant patients, suggesting antigen drive.

J is TRBJ2-7 and V is TRBV7-6; TRBD1 agrees at 12 bases. This TCR was recovered from a human patient who received a combined kidney and bone marrow transplant. Some T cells may be provided by the graft donor. The input for sequencing was CD4+ T cells from blood (PBMCs), taken 24 months after the transplant. Here the CDR3 reads CASRTGTGGDEQYF. For the CDR3, the DNA is TGTGCCAGCAGAACCGGGACAGGGGGCGACGAGCAGTACTTC.